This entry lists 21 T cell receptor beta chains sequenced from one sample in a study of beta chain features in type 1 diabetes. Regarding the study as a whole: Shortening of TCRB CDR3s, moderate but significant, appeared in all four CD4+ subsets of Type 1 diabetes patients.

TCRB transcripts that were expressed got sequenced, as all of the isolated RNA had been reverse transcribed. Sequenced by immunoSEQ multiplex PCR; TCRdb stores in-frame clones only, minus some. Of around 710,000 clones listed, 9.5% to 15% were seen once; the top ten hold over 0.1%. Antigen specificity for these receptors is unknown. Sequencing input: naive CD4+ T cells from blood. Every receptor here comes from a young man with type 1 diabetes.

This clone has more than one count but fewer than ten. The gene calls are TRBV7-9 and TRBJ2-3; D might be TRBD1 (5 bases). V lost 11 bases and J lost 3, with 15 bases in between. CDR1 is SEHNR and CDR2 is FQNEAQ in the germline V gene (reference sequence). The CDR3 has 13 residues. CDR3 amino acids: CAGHYVGTDTQYF. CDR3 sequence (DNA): TGTGCCGGACACTACGTCGGGACAGATACGCAGTATTTT.

The CDR3 protein is CSAKPGQPSGNTIYF. The CDR3 nucleotides are TGCAGCGCCAAACCGGGACAGCCCTCTGGAAACACCATATATTTT. The chain uses TRBV29-1 and TRBJ1-3, with TRBD1 matching over 7 bases. Germline CDR1 is SQVTM and CDR2 is ANQGSEA. The ends lost 7 bases at V and 0 bases at J; junction bases unmatched: 9. The CDR3 totals 15 residues.

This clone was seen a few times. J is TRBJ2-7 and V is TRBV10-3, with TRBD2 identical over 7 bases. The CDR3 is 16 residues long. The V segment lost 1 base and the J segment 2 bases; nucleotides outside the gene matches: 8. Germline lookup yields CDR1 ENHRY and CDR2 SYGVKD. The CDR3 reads CAISEFTAGKAYEQYF. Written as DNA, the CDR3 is TGTGCCATCAGTGAGTTTACAGCGGGGAAAGCCTACGAGCAGTACTTC.

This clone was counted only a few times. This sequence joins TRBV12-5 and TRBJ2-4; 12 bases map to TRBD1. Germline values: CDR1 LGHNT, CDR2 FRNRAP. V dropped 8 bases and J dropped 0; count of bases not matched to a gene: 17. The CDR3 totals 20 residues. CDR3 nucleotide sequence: TGTGCTAGTCCCCCAAAACCCCCGGGACAGGGGGCAGAAGCCAAAAACATTCAGTACTTC. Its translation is CASPPKPPGQGAEAKNIQYF.

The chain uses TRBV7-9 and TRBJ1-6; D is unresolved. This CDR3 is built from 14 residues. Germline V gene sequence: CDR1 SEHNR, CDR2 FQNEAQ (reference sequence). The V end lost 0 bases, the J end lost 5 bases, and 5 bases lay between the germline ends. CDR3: CASSLAPHNSPLHF. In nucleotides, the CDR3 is TGTGCCAGCAGCTTAGCCCCACATAATTCACCCCTCCACTTT.

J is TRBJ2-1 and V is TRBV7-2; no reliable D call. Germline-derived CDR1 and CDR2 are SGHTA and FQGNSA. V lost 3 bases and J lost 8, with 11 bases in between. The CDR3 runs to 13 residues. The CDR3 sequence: CASSFRVRDEQFF. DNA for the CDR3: TGTGCCAGCAGCTTTAGGGTGAGAGATGAGCAGTTCTTC.

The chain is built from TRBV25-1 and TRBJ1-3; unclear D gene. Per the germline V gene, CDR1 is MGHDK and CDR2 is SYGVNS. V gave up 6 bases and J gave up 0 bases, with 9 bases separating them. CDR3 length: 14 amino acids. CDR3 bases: TGTGCCAGCAGCGAACGGTACTCTGGAAACACCATATATTTT. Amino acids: CASSERYSGNTIYF.

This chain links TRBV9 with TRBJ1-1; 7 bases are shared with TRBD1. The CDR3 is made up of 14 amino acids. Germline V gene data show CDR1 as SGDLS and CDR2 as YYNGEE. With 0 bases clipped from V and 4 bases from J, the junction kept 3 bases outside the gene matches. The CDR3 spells CASSVEQGITEAFF. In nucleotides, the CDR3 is TGTGCCAGCAGCGTAGAACAGGGGATCACTGAAGCTTTCTTT.

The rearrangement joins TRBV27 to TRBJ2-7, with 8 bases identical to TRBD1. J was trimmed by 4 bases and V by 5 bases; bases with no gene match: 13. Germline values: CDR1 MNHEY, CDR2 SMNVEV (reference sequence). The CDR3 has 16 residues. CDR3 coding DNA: TGTGCCAGCAGTGCAGCCAGGGGGCTCCCCGCGTACGAGCAGTACTTC. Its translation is CASSAARGLPAYEQYF.

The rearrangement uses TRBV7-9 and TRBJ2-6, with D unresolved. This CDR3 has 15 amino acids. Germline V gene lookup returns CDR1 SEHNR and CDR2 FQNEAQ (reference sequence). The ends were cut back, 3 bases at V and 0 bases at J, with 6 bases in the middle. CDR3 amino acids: CASSFLVSGANVLTF. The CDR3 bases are TGTGCCAGCAGCTTTTTAGTCTCTGGGGCCAACGTCCTGACTTTC.

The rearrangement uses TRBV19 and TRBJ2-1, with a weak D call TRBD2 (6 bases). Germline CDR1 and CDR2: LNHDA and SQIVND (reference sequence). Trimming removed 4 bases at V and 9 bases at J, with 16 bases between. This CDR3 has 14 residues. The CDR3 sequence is CASSTPVGGSEQFF. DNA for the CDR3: TGTGCCAGTAGTACCCCGGTTGGGGGGAGTGAGCAGTTCTTC. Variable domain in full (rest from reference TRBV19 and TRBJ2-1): DGGITQSPKYLFRKEGQNVTLSCEQNLNHDAMYWYRQDPGQGLRLIYYSQIVNDFQKGDIAEGYSVSREKKESFPLTVTSAQKNPTAFYLCASSTPVGGSEQFFGPGTRLTVL.

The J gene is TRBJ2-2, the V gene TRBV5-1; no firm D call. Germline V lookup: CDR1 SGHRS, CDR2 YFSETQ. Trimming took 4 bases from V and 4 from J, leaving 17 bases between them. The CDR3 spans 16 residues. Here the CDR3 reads CASSRTADGGTGELFF. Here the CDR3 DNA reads TGCGCCAGCAGCCGCACGGCGGACGGCGGCACCGGGGAGCTGTTTTTT.

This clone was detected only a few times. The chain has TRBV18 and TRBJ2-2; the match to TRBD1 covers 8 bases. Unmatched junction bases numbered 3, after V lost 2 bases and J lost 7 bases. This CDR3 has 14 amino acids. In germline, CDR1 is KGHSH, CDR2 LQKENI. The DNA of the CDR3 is TGTGCCAGCTCACCAGAGACAGGGGACGGGGAGCTGTTTTTT. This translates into CASSPETGDGELFF.

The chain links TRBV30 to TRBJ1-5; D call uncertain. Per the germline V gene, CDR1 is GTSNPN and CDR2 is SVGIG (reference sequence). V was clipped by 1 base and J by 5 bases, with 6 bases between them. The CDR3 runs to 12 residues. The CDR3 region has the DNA TGTGCCTGGAGTGGGGTCGATCAGCCCCAGCATTTT. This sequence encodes CAWSGVDQPQHF.

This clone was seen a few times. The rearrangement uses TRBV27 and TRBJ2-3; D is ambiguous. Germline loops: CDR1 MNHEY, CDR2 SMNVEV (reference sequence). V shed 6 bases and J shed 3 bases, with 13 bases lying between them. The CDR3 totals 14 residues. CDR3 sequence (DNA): TGTGCCAGCAGATGGCTGAATGGGACAGATACGCAGTATTTT. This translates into CASRWLNGTDTQYF.

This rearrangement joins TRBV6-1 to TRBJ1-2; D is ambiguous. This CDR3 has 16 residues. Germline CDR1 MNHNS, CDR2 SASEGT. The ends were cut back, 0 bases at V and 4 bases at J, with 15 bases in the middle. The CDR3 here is CASSEAGQINVYGYTF. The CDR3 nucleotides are TGTGCCAGCAGTGAAGCGGGCCAGATTAACGTCTATGGCTACACCTTC.

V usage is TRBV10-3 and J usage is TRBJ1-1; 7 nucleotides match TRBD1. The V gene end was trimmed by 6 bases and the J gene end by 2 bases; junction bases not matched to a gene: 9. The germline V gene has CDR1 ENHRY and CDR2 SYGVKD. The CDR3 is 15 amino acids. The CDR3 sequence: CAIREAGGQNTEAFF. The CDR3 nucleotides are TGTGCCATCAGAGAGGCAGGGGGTCAAAACACTGAAGCTTTCTTT.

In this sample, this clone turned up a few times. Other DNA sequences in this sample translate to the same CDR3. The CDR3 sequence is CASSLGLGETQYF. CDR3 in DNA: TGTGCCAGCAGCTTAGGACTAGGAGAGACCCAGTACTTC. The rearrangement links TRBV7-2 to TRBJ2-5; D might be TRBD2 (6 bases). This CDR3 region has 13 residues. Germline CDR1 SGHTA, CDR2 FQGNSA. The V end was cut by 1 base, the J end by 4 bases, with 7 bases between.

The CDR3 is CASSFNRGLSPLHF. The CDR3, as DNA: TGTGCCAGCAGCTTCAACAGGGGGCTCTCACCCCTCCACTTT. V gene TRBV11-2 combines with J gene TRBJ1-6; 9 bases are shared with TRBD1. The CDR3 runs 14 residues. The V gene's germline CDR1 is SGHAT and CDR2 FQNNGV. Germline trimming cut 3 bases from V and 10 bases from J; bases unmatched to any gene: 4. The full variable domain, rest sourced from reference TRBV11-2 and TRBJ1-6, is EAGVAQSPRYKIIEKRQSVAFWCNPISGHATLYWYQQILGQGPKLLIQFQNNGVVDDSQLPKDRFSAERLKGVDSTLKIQPAKLEDSAVYLCASSFNRGLSPLHFGNGTRLTVT.

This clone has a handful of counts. The CDR3 loop is CASRRTHTDTQYF. The CDR3 DNA sequence: TGTGCCAGCAGACGGACACACACAGATACGCAGTATTTT. This chain joins TRBV28 and TRBJ2-3; D may be TRBD1 (5 bases). The ends were cut back, 6 bases at V and 2 bases at J, with 9 bases in the middle. CDR1 is MDHEN, CDR2 SYDVKM, per germline. This CDR3 is 13 amino acids long.

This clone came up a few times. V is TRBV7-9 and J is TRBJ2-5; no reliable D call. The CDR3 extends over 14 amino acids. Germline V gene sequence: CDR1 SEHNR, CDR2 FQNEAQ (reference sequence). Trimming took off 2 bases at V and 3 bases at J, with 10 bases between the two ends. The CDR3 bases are TGTGCCAGCAGCTTATATTCGCAGAAAGAGACCCAGTACTTC. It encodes CASSLYSQKETQYF.